The 27 T cell receptor beta chains below all came from one sample that was sequenced in a study of blood T cell repertoires in COVID-19. Some clones are missing from TCRdb's copy, which holds only in-frame ones; the method was immunoSEQ multiplex PCR. This sample carries about 250,000 clones, 70% to 90% of them seen once, and the ten largest clones take approximately 6.6%. The sample comprised PBMCs or T cells enriched from blood (not recorded which). All receptors come from a woman in her forties or fifties who had been exposed to COVID-19.

Notes on this clone: Other DNA sequences in this sample translate to the same CDR3. The chain recombines TRBV18 with TRBJ2-7, with TRBD1 matching 7 bases. V lost 1 base and J lost 5; bases outside the gene matches: 2. The CDR3 extends over 13 amino acids. Germline V gene lookup returns CDR1 KGHSH and CDR2 LQKENI. CDR3 sequence: CASSPRQGDEQYF. CDR3 sequence (DNA): TGTGCCAGCTCACCACGCCAGGGGGACGAGCAGTACTTC. Full variable domain (remainder filled in from reference TRBV18 and TRBJ2-7): NAGVMQNPRHLVRRRGQEARLRCSPMKGHSHVYWYRQLPEEGLKFMVYLQKENIIDESGMPKERFSAEFPKEGPSILRIQQVVRGDSAAYFCASSPRQGDEQYFGPGTRLTVT.

V usage is TRBV28 and J usage is TRBJ2-7; 8 bases agree with TRBD2. Germline V lookup: CDR1 MDHEN, CDR2 SYDVKM. This CDR3 spans 15 amino acids. Trimming removed 1 base from V and 2 bases from J; junction bases left unmatched: 4. The CDR3 DNA reads TGTGCCAGCAGTTTATCCCCAGCGGGGGCCTACGAGCAGTACTTC. Translated: CASSLSPAGAYEQYF.

This clone was picked up one time. This chain uses TRBV7-2 with TRBJ1-1; unclear D gene. Trimming left V 5 bases short and J 1 base short, with 5 bases between. The CDR3 is made up of 12 amino acids. The germline gives CDR1 SGHTA, CDR2 FQGNSA. CDR3 DNA: TGTGCCAGCAGCCGACAGAACACTGAAGCTTTCTTT. Its protein is CASSRQNTEAFF.

The chain employs TRBV6-5 and TRBJ2-3; 9 positions match TRBD1. The CDR3 length is 14 residues. Trimming took 6 bases from V and 4 from J; bases not matched to a gene: 5. Germline CDR1 and CDR2: MNHEY and SVGAGI. CDR3 coding DNA: TGTGCCAGCAGCCCCAACAGGGGGCCAGATACGCAGTATTTT. Its translation is CASSPNRGPDTQYF.

A few counts support this clone. V gene TRBV4-2 combines with J gene TRBJ1-1; D gene uncertain. The V end was cut by 1 base, the J end by 4 bases, with 13 bases between. The CDR3 is 15 amino acids. CDR1 LGHNA and CDR2 YNFKEQ come from the germline V gene. The CDR3 nucleotides are TGTGCCAGCAGCCAAGGCCTAAGGGAGGGCACTGAAGCTTTCTTT. This sequence encodes CASSQGLREGTEAFF.

V and J are TRBV7-2 and TRBJ1-1, with D maybe TRBD1 (6 bases). The germline V and J ends were trimmed by 4 bases and 4 bases, with 22 bases remaining between them. Germline V gene sequence: CDR1 SGHTA, CDR2 FQGNSA. CDR3 length equals 17 residues. CDR3 DNA: TGTGCCAGCAGCTCCTTGGGGGGGCGGTGGGCTCTCACTGAAGCTTTCTTT. Translation: CASSSLGGRWALTEAFF.

This clone has only a few counts. The J gene is TRBJ2-3, the V gene TRBV5-8; TRBD2 is a possible D gene (6 bases). Germline V gene sequence: CDR1 SGHTS, CDR2 YDEGEE. The CDR3 is 16 amino acids. V was pared by 7 bases and J by 2 bases, with 20 bases between. In DNA form, the CDR3 reads TGTGCCAGCCCCCATAGACCGGGAGCAAACACAGATACGCAGTATTTT. Translated, it gives CASPHRPGANTDTQYF. The full variable domain, in which reference TRBV5-8 and TRBJ2-3 provide the parts outside the CDR3, is EAGVTQSPTHLIKTRGQQATLRCSPISGHTSVYWYQQALGLGLQFLLWYDEGEERNRGNFPPRFSGRQFPNYSSELNVNALELEDSALYLCASPHRPGANTDTQYFGPGTRLTVL.

V gene TRBV7-9 combines with J gene TRBJ2-1; 7 nucleotides line up with TRBD2. The V segment lost 3 bases and the J segment 10 bases; nucleotides outside the gene matches: 6. Germline V gives CDR1 SEHNR, CDR2 FQNEAQ (reference sequence). This CDR3 is built from 13 residues. Here the CDR3 DNA reads TGTGCCAGCAGCTTCTCTAGCGGCCGGGAGCAGTTCTTC. As protein: CASSFSSGREQFF.

The chain couples TRBV19 to TRBJ2-3, with a possible D match to TRBD1 (5 bases). The germline gives CDR1 LNHDA, CDR2 SQIVND (reference sequence). Trimming pared 6 bases from V and 8 bases from J, leaving 24 bases between. The CDR3 totals 16 residues. CDR3 sequence (DNA): TGTGCCAGTAGCCACCGCAGGGCTCCTGCCGTGGGTACGCAGTATTTT. Protein product: CASSHRRAPAVGTQYF.

The chain links TRBV27 to TRBJ1-5, with D possibly TRBD1 on 5 matching bases. There are 15 residues in the CDR3. Per germline, CDR1 MNHEY and CDR2 SMNVEV (reference sequence). With 3 bases removed from V and 2 bases from J, the gap between germline ends came to 11 bases. The CDR3 loop reads CASSLNQGRNQPQHF. CDR3 bases: TGTGCCAGCAGTTTGAATCAGGGTCGCAATCAGCCCCAGCATTTT.

V usage is TRBV2 and J usage is TRBJ2-3, with a weak D call TRBD2 (5 bases). Germline loops: CDR1 SNHLY, CDR2 FYNNEI. This CDR3 contains 15 residues. V was shortened by 3 bases and J by 2 bases, with 12 bases between the two germline ends. CDR3 region: CASSEDSNPTDTQYF. CDR3 sequence (DNA): TGTGCCAGCAGTGAGGACTCTAACCCCACAGATACGCAGTATTTT.

The genes are TRBV6-5 and TRBJ2-1; 8 nucleotides match TRBD2. The J segment lost 6 bases and the V segment lost 7 bases, leaving 5 bases of the junction unmatched. Germline V gene lookup returns CDR1 MNHEY and CDR2 SVGAGI. The CDR3 is 13 amino acids. CDR3 protein: CASKSGRFNEQFF. CDR3 in DNA: TGTGCCAGCAAGAGCGGGAGATTCAATGAGCAGTTCTTC.

This chain links TRBV5-6 with TRBJ1-2, with D perhaps matching TRBD1 (6 bases). Germline CDR1 is SGHDT and CDR2 is YYEEEE. CDR3 size: 13 residues. V dropped 4 bases and J dropped 10 bases, with 17 bases sitting between them. The CDR3 DNA reads TGTGCCAGCAGCGTCCGGGACATCGCCATCTACACCTTC. Protein: CASSVRDIAIYTF.

This sequence joins TRBV14 and TRBJ2-5; D unresolved. The length of the CDR3 is 16 residues. Germline V lookup: CDR1 SGHDN, CDR2 FVKESK. V shed 1 base and J shed 2 bases, with 14 bases lying between them. CDR3 region: CASSQGESGRQETQYF. The CDR3 DNA reads TGTGCCAGCAGCCAAGGAGAGTCAGGCCGACAAGAGACCCAGTACTTC.

The chain recombines TRBV6-4 with TRBJ1-6; possible D gene TRBD1, 6 bases. The CDR3 has 15 amino acids. Trimming left V 5 bases short and J 6 bases short, with 14 bases between. The germline gives CDR1 MRHNA, CDR2 SNTAGT. Here the CDR3 reads CASSFQGGSNSPLHF. The CDR3 bases are TGTGCCAGCAGTTTTCAAGGGGGAAGTAATTCACCCCTCCACTTT.

The J gene is TRBJ2-5, the V gene TRBV27, with TRBD2 matching 8 bases. Germline V gives CDR1 MNHEY, CDR2 SMNVEV (reference sequence). CDR3 size: 16 residues. Trimming took 8 bases from V and 5 from J; bases not matched to a gene: 16. The DNA for the CDR3 is TGTGCCAGCTCGACCCCTTCTAGCGGGTCCCCGGAGACCCAGTACTTC. It yields the protein CASSTPSSGSPETQYF.

This chain joins TRBV24-1 and TRBJ2-5, with D possibly matching TRBD1 (5 bases). The CDR3 covers 16 residues. V lost 0 bases to trimming and J lost 5 bases, with 15 bases between them. From germline, CDR1 is KGHDR and CDR2 SFDVKD. The CDR3 sequence is CATSDLGAPGKETQYF. The CDR3 region has the DNA TGTGCCACCAGTGATTTGGGGGCCCCAGGGAAGGAGACCCAGTACTTC.

The sample holds one count of this clone. This CDR3 reads CAIREAPGQRRTEAFF. The CDR3 region has the DNA TGTGCCATCAGAGAAGCACCAGGTCAGAGAAGGACTGAAGCTTTCTTT. This rearrangement joins TRBV10-3 to TRBJ1-1; no clear D gene. V was pared by 6 bases and J by 5 bases, with 22 bases between. The germline CDR1 and CDR2 sequences are ENHRY and SYGVKD. CDR3 length: 16 residues.

The chain has TRBV3-1 (or the pseudogene TRBV3-2) and TRBJ1-6; D remains ambiguous. Germline CDR1 is LGHDT and CDR2 is YNNKEL (reference sequence). The CDR3 totals 18 residues. Trimming removed 0 bases at V and 0 bases at J, with 12 bases between. CDR3: CASSQEVVPSSYNSPLHF. The DNA for the CDR3 is TGTGCCAGCAGCCAAGAGGTGGTACCGAGCTCCTATAATTCACCCCTCCACTTT.

The J gene is TRBJ1-4, the V gene TRBV19; D ambiguous. Trimming pared 3 bases from V and 8 bases from J, leaving 13 bases between. Per the germline V gene, CDR1 is LNHDA and CDR2 is SQIVND (reference sequence). CDR3 length equals 14 residues. The chain's CDR3 is CASSIEMVNEKLFF. DNA of the CDR3: TGTGCCAGTAGTATCGAGATGGTTAACGAAAAACTGTTTTTT.

The chain couples TRBV9 to TRBJ1-1, with D possibly matching TRBD1 (6 bases). The CDR3 contains 15 residues. Germline loops: CDR1 SGDLS, CDR2 YYNGEE. V lost 3 bases, J lost 3 bases, and 15 bases lay in between. This chain's CDR3 is CASSAMTGSYTEAFF. The CDR3 nucleotides are TGTGCCAGCAGCGCCATGACAGGAAGTTACACTGAAGCTTTCTTT.

The chain links TRBV4-3 to TRBJ1-5; no definite D call. V was trimmed by 0 bases and J by 6 bases, leaving 15 bases between them. Germline V lookup: CDR1 LGHNA, CDR2 YSLEER. This CDR3 is 16 amino acids long. The chain's CDR3 is CASSQERNVYGQPQHF. The CDR3 bases are TGCGCCAGCAGCCAAGAGCGCAATGTCTACGGTCAGCCCCAGCATTTT.

The rearrangement uses TRBV5-6 and TRBJ1-2; 10 bases line up with TRBD1. CDR1 is SGHDT, CDR2 YYEEEE, per germline. The CDR3 consists of 17 residues. Trimming at V came to 4 bases and at J to 0 bases, leaving 9 bases not matched to a gene. The CDR3 DNA follows: TGTGCCAGCAGCGGGAGGACAGGGGGTGTTACTAACTATGGCTACACCTTC. Its translation is CASSGRTGGVTNYGYTF.

The chain combines TRBV2 with TRBJ1-6, with D perhaps matching TRBD1 (5 bases). The V and J ends lost 6 bases and 9 bases respectively, with 15 bases between them. Germline CDR1 reads SNHLY; CDR2 reads FYNNEI. The CDR3 totals 14 residues. CDR3 sequence reads: CASRADSGSSPLHF. Written as DNA, the CDR3 is TGTGCCAGCAGGGCCGACAGTGGTAGTTCACCCCTCCACTTT.

The chain carries TRBV19 and TRBJ1-2; tentatively, D is TRBD1 (5 bases). CDR3 size: 11 residues. Trimming shortened V by 7 bases and J by 7 bases, and 10 bases separated the two germline ends. Germline V gene data show CDR1 as LNHDA and CDR2 as SQIVND (reference sequence). The CDR3 loop reads CASTAGLGYTF. In DNA, the CDR3 is TGTGCCAGTACGGCAGGGCTTGGCTACACCTTC.

This clone was picked up one time. The V and J genes are TRBV29-1 and TRBJ1-3, with a tentative D call TRBD1 (6 bases). Trimming cost V 6 bases and J 1 base, with 25 bases left between them. Germline CDR1 is SQVTM and CDR2 is ANQGSEA. The CDR3 spans 18 residues. The CDR3 DNA reads TGCAGCGTGGAGGGGGGGCTTGGTAGGGGCTTTTCTGGAAACACCATATATTTT. Its translation is CSVEGGLGRGFSGNTIYF. Combining the CDR3 with reference TRBV29-1 and TRBJ1-3 gives the whole variable domain SAVISQKPSRDICQRGTSLTIQCQVDSQVTMMFWYRQQPGQSLTLIATANQGSEATYESGFVIDKFPISRPNLTFSTLTVSNMSPEDSSIYLCSVEGGLGRGFSGNTIYFGEGSWLTVV.

This chain joins TRBV24-1 and TRBJ1-2; D is ambiguous. Germline CDR1 is KGHDR and CDR2 is SFDVKD. Trimming took 3 bases from V and 1 from J, leaving 14 bases between them. This CDR3 has 16 amino acids. CDR3 nucleotide sequence: TGTGCCACCAGTGATACGGGTTCGGGGTTTAACTATGGCTACACCTTC. It specifies CATSDTGSGFNYGYTF.